This T cell receptor (beta chain) was documented in a study of cytomegalovirus exposure and HLA in healthy donors (dated by TCRdb to between 2016 and 2019). For context, the study as a whole: An earlier analysis of about 560 of the donors reported over 250 Gb of sequence data and 95 million to 140 million unique TCR beta sequences obtained from around 190 million T cells. The study was designed to test whether signatures of past pathogen exposure could be identified by cataloging public T cell receptors. The genetic ancestry cluster associated with self-reported Caucasian donors included roughly 84% of the approximately 430 genotyped donors. The later analysis used no new phenotypic data to find candidate immune exposures, relying instead on TCR beta sequences and their occurrence across donors. The study used immunosequencing to profile the T cell repertoires of 670 or so subjects and linked those repertoires to cytomegalovirus serostatus. Every repertoire in the discovery cohort had been generated on one and the same sequencing platform. HLA typing included class I and class II loci at four-digit resolution. Typing coverage varied by locus: about 629-640 donors for A, B, C, DRB1 and DQB1; about 520 for DQA1; about 600 for DPA1; roughly 450 for DPB1. The study combined high-throughput TCR immunosequencing, statistical association of individual TCRs with disease status, and machine learning to predict cytomegalovirus infection status. A separate validation cohort of 100 to 150 different subjects was used in addition to the roughly 640-subject first cohort. Genome-wide SNP genotypes for about 65% of the roughly 670 donors were used in a later genetic analysis, which treated that subset as a discovery cohort. A later analysis re-analyzed previously published TCR beta repertoires from 550 to 700 donors and added high-resolution HLA genotyping to study TCR occurrence patterns. On average, roughly 200,000 unique TCR beta nucleotide sequences were sequenced per donor among more than 350 genotyped donors of the cohort, with around 19% of those sequences being non-productive. Four or five DR-DQ haplotypes were handled as single units for association and clustering, since linkage in the cohort was strong. Donor age, sex, ethnicity and CMV serostatus were compiled alongside the repertoire data. An early release that covered about 640 HLA-typed donors contained approximately 300 gigabases of sequencing data and roughly 84 million unique TCR sequences. An earlier analysis of several hundred of the donors applied high-throughput TCR beta sequencing to assess whether each TCR beta V gene segment acted as functional or pseudogenic. Overall study results and their limits: A cluster of highly shared sequence variants was judged likely to be a technical artifact of the sequencing pipeline. The study gave a list of about 150 TCR beta chains associated with cytomegalovirus. Assigning TCR associations to individual alleles was difficult when HLA alleles, especially DR and DQ, strongly co-occurred. Presence/absence analyses assumed roughly uniform sequencing depth across donors, an assumption that may not hold. This cohort had only TCR beta chains sequenced, and the lack of alpha or paired-chain data limited which features could be detected. Most CMV-associated TCR beta chains appeared to be HLA-restricted in a later analysis, and the HLA associations seemed to be driven largely by CMV exposure. Correlated functional status among segregating V segments might be attributable to linkage disequilibrium, but an unknown experimental factor could not be ruled out. A later genetic analysis reported fewer N-insertions in productive TCRs among donors in an Asian-associated ancestry cluster than the 666-donor mean. In both the original and validation cohorts, the classifier was reported to diagnose cytomegalovirus status with high specificity and sensitivity. A later analysis found that TCR association rates varied across HLA loci, with DRB1 alleles showing the most associated TCRs and HLA-C alleles the fewest. A further reported finding was that TCR beta sequences accurately predicted the HLA-A and HLA-B alleles for most subjects in the first cohort. A later analysis associated 16,951 TCR beta sequences with specific HLA alleles at a false discovery rate of 0.05. While some public TCRs were present in many individuals, most TCR sequences turned up only very rarely across donors. In vitro tests confirmed that three of the cytomegalovirus-associated TCR beta chains recognize cytomegalovirus antigens. V-gene and J-gene trimming of TCR beta chains was associated with a missense DCLRE1C variant in a later genetic analysis, and the association was replicated in an independent cohort. A later analysis found that HLA-associated TCR beta chains were more clonally expanded and had lower generation probabilities than equally common non-associated chains. The authors suggested that the approach could potentially be generalized to other disease states and immunological phenotypes. HLA typing was unavailable for some donors at each locus, so association tests used only the typed subset. Because counts were too low, seventeen rarely observed V segments, including chromosome 9 orphons, were excluded from the earlier analysis of 587 of the donors. In a later analysis, several top co-occurrence clusters were reported to appear linked to parvovirus B19, influenza, CMV and Epstein-Barr virus. Broadly in line with IMGT annotations, most TCR beta V segments showed up in productive rearrangements about 87% or about 30% of the time in an earlier analysis of 587 of the donors. For the cohort, immune exposure information was limited to CMV serostatus. The 87-base-pair reads could not distinguish some IMGT-functional V segments, including TRBV6-2 and TRBV6-3, so those segments were excluded.

CDR1 and CDR2 (MNHNS, SASEGT) derive from the germline V gene. Trimming costs V 6 bases and J 0 bases, and their ends lie 12 bases apart. The CDR3 spans 15 residues, from the cysteine through the phenylalanine. Solely the CDR3 DNA is kept, with 45 bases framed from the first base. Comment on this clone: What antigen it recognizes has not been identified. Base quality data are lacking; no much larger clone is found one base away.

Library construction relied on the immunoSEQ multiplex PCR assay. For the multiplex PCR, a mixture combining 60 forward primers for TCR Vbeta segments and 13 reverse primers for TCR Jbeta segments was used. Amplification of the CDR3 region of rearranged TCR beta genes was performed with a multiplex PCR assay on genomic DNA. On the Illumina HiSeq System, the amplified TCR beta libraries were sequenced as 87-base-pair reads. The authors processed their data as follows. A later analysis counted approximately 84 million unique TCR beta chains across the 650 to 800 repertoires, and roughly 11 million of these chains were shared by at least two donors. To remove PCR and sequencing errors, raw reads were error-corrected and collapsed into unique sequences using a nearest-neighbor algorithm that merged closely related sequences. CDR3 sequences were aligned to IMGT reference sequences to assign V, D and J gene segments. Each retained sequence needed at least a six-nucleotide match to both a V gene segment and a J gene segment. Rearrangements were classified as productive when the CDR3 lacked stop codons and remained in frame with V and J, and all other rearrangements were classified as non-productive. Following IMGT convention, CDR3 was defined as the stretch from the second conserved V-encoded cysteine up to the conserved J-encoded phenylalanine. The earlier analysis of approximately 590 of the donors excluded any sequence lacking an unambiguous match to a single V gene segment. An earlier analysis of a few hundred of the donors classified V segments as functional when productive rearrangements were above 56.7% and as segregating when the standard deviation between donors was above 5%. A statistical classification framework was developed to diagnose cytomegalovirus status using the catalog of TCR beta chain sequences. A later analysis assigned V and J genes by comparing TCR nucleotide sequences with IMGT/GENE-DB human TR gene sequences. In a later analysis, CDR3 sequences and most-parsimonious VDJ recombination scenarios were assigned using the TCRdist pipeline. In a later analysis, each TCR beta chain was defined by its CDR3 amino acid sequence together with its V-gene family, and reads without a unique V-gene family were excluded. As a way to deal with suspected cross-contamination and a sequencing artifact, a later analysis dropped hundreds of nucleotide sequences that were highly shared and had low generation probability. A later analysis calculated a clonal expansion index for each public chain from normalized within-repertoire ranks of inferred template counts. A later analysis computed generation probabilities with a VDJ recombination model fitted to out-of-frame rearrangements, and checked the results against IGoR. A later analysis scored TCR-TCR, TCR-HLA and TCR-CMV co-occurrence with hypergeometric tests, applying a repertoire-size bias correction to TCR pairs. A later analysis estimated false discovery rates by permuting HLA or CMV assignments 20 times. In a later analysis, co-occurring TCRs were grouped using DBSCAN, with TCRdist sequence similarity added in when clustering inside HLA-allele-positive subsets. Repertoires with fewer than 30,000 or more than 120,000 public chains were left out of co-occurrence clustering, as were five repertoires with anomalous nucleotide sharing. In TCRdb, the immuneACCESS table is reduced to in-frame sequences with V and J assigned. These tables do not hold every clone; where another copy was compared, an unresolved V gene accounts for under half, and the others remain unexplained. The V and J calls and the clone size are those of that table, but D and trimming were determined from the DNA. The sample includes roughly 150,000 clones, with roughly 75% observed a single time. Clones ranked in the top ten supply 4.8% of the sample.

The cohort comprised fewer than 700 healthy bone marrow donors. At the time of sampling, all cohort members were nominally healthy, though unrecorded immune exposures were likely present. Of the approximately 700 cohort members, 250 to 300 had positive CMV serostatus and fewer than 450 had negative CMV serostatus, and CMV serostatus was not recorded for the donor. A peripheral blood sample was provided by each donor, and peripheral blood mononuclear cells were used for TCR beta sequencing. Genomic DNA was extracted from the blood cell samples with the Qiagen DNeasy Blood Extraction Kit. The sequence derives from a man aged 25-45 years in good health. The sequenced material came from PBMCs. The rearrangement joined TRBV6-1 to TRBJ1-5; the D region possibly corresponds to TRBD1 (5 bases align). The nucleotide sequence is given as TGTGCCAGCAGAAATCCCGACAGTAGCAATCAGCCCCAGCATTTT. This sequence encodes CASRNPDSSNQPQHF.